The 6 T cell receptor beta chains presented below share a single source sample, sequenced in a study of cytomegalovirus exposure and HLA in healthy donors. A multiplex PCR was run with 60 Vbeta primers and 13 Jbeta primers. Only in-frame clones appear in the TCRdb table, and some are missing; sequencing was by immunoSEQ multiplex PCR. The data show about 150,000 clones, 60% to 80% seen once. Sequencing was performed on PBMCs. All receptors come from a middle-aged woman in good health and CMV-seropositive.

Only a few counts were recorded for this clone. The chain combines TRBV5-4 with TRBJ1-2; TRBD1 aligns across 7 bases. CDR1 and CDR2 (germline): SGHNT, YYREEE (reference sequence). The CDR3 is made up of 15 amino acids. Germline trimming cut 2 bases from V and 4 bases from J; bases unmatched to any gene: 8. Here the CDR3 DNA reads TGTGCCAGCAGCTTACAGGGGCGCGAGATCTATGGCTACACCTTC. It encodes CASSLQGREIYGYTF.

This CDR3 reads CAWSVLGETQYF. The CDR3 DNA follows: TGTGCCTGGAGTGTACTCGGGGAGACCCAGTACTTC. The chain has TRBV30 and TRBJ2-5; D call uncertain. This CDR3 has 12 residues. CDR1 is GTSNPN, CDR2 SVGIG, per germline (reference sequence). V was clipped by 0 bases and J by 5 bases, with 7 bases between them.

J is TRBJ2-1 and V is TRBV5-1, with TRBD2 matching over 10 bases. The CDR3 extends over 14 amino acids. J gave up 5 bases and V 3 bases, and 2 bases lay outside the gene matches. Germline V lookup: CDR1 SGHRS, CDR2 YFSETQ. CDR3 protein: CASSYSGGNNEQFF. CDR3 coding DNA: TGCGCCAGCAGCTATAGCGGGGGGAACAATGAGCAGTTCTTC. Full variable domain (remainder filled in from reference TRBV5-1 and TRBJ2-1): KAGVTQTPRYLIKTRGQQVTLSCSPISGHRSVSWYQQTPGQGLQFLFEYFSETQRNKGNFPGRFSGRQFSNSRSEMNVSTLELGDSALYLCASSYSGGNNEQFFGPGTRLTVL.

A note on this clone: One end of the junction is discordant with germline, which a read error may explain. The rearrangement uses TRBV7-9 and TRBJ1-6, with TRBD1 identical over 8 bases. Germline-derived CDR1 and CDR2 are SEHNR and FQNEAQ (reference sequence). The CDR3 extends over 16 amino acids. The DNA for the CDR3 is TGTGCCAGCAGCGGTCCCGGGACAGGCTATAATCCACCCCTCCACTTT. Translating gives CASSGPGTGYNPPLHF.

The chain links TRBV7-9 to TRBJ2-1, with D possibly TRBD1 on 6 matching bases. This CDR3 spans 15 amino acids. Germline CDR1 is SEHNR and CDR2 is FQNEAQ (reference sequence). V lost 5 bases to trimming and J lost 8 bases, with 19 bases between them. CDR3 sequence (DNA): TGTGCCAGCAGCCGTCTACAGGGATCGGGCGATGAGCAGTTCTTC. As protein: CASSRLQGSGDEQFF.

V gene TRBV2 combines with J gene TRBJ2-7, with D possibly being TRBD1 (6 bases). CDR3 length: 12 residues. Germline V CDR1 and CDR2: SNHLY, FYNNEI. Trimming took off 7 bases at V and 4 bases at J, with 11 bases between the two ends. The CDR3 spells CASTLTGYEQYF. The CDR3 bases are TGTGCCAGCACCTTGACAGGTTACGAGCAGTACTTC.